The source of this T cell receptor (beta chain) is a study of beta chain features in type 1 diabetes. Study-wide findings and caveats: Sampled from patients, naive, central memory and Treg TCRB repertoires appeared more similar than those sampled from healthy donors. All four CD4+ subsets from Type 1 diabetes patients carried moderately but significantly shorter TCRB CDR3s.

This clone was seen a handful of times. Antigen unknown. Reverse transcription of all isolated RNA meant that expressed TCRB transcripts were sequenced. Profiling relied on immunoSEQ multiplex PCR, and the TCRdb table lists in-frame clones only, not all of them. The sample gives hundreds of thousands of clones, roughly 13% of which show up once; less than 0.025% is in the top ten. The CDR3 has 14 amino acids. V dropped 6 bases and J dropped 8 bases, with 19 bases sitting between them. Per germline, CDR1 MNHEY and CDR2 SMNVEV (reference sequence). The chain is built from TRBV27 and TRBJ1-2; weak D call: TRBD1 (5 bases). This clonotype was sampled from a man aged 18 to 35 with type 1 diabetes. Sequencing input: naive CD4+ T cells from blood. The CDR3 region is CASSFTGGAGGYTF. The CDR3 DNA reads TGTGCCAGCAGCTTTACAGGAGGAGCCGGCGGCTACACCTTC.